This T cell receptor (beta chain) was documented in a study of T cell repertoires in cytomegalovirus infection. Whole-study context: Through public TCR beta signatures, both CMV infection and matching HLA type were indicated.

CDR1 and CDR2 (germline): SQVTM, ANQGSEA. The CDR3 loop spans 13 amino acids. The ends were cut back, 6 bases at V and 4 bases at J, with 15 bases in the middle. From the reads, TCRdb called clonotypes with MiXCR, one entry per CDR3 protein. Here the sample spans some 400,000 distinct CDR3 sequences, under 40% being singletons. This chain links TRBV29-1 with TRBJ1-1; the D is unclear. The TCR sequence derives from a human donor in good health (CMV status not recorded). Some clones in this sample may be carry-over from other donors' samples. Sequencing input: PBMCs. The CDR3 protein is CSVRTRSTTEAFF. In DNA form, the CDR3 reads TGCAGCGTCAGAACCCGTTCTACCACTGAAGCTTTCTTT.